This is a list of T cell receptor beta chains from one sample in a study of T cells in Graves' hyperthyroidism and ophthalmopathy. TCRdb re-called the multiplex PCR reads through MiXCR, storing one row per CDR3 protein. The data show roughly 300,000 distinct CDR3 sequences, around 20% seen once. The sequenced material came from blood. The receptors stem from a woman in her fifties or sixties with Graves' hyperthyroidism. CDR3s include the opening cysteine and the closing phenylalanine or tryptophan. A D gene is named only where the DNA matches it firmly. Part of the rows lack a size; the others show once, few, many or a class for expanded clones.

size | D | J | V | DNA | CDR3
many | TRBD2 | TRBJ2-1 | TRBV11-2 | TGTGCCAGCAGCTTAGGACTAGCGGTACCGTCCAATGAGCAGTTCTTC | CASSLGLAVPSNEQFF
- | TRBD1 | TRBJ2-4 | TRBV7-9 | TGTGCCAGCAGCTTAGCCCTGACAGGGCGGGACATTCAGTACTTC | CASSLALTGRDIQYF
- | TRBD2 | TRBJ2-7 | TRBV18 | TGTGCCAGCTCACTAGGGACTAGCGGGACTTCCTACGAGCAGTACTTC | CASSLGTSGTSYEQYF
many | TRBD1 | TRBJ2-3 | TRBV15 | TGTGCCACCAGCGGGGGACAGGGGAGCACAGATACGCAGTATTTT | CATSGGQGSTDTQYF
- | - | TRBJ1-2 | TRBV15 | TGTGCCACCAGCAGAGATCGGGGGGATGGCTACACCTTC | CATSRDRGDGYTF
- | - | TRBJ1-5 | TRBV5-1 | TGCGCCAGCAGCCGCCCGCGGGGGGAGGTAATAGGTTGCAATCAGCCCCAGCATTTT | CASSRPRGEVIGCNQPQHF
- | - | TRBJ2-3 | TRBV6-2/TRBV6-3 | TGTGCCAGCATTATCGGGGCTAGCACAGATACGCAGTATTTT | CASIIGASTDTQYF
- | TRBD2 | TRBJ2-2 | TRBV5-8 | TGTGCCAGCAGCACGACTAGCGGGGGGCTGTTTTTT | CASSTTSGGLFF
many | - | TRBJ1-6 | TRBV5-1 | TGCGCCAGCAGCTTGAGCAGGGGTAACGATTCACCCCTCCACTTT | CASSLSRGNDSPLHF
- | TRBD1 | TRBJ2-7 | TRBV10-3 | TGTGCCACGGGGACAGTTCACGAGCAGTACTTC | CATGTVHEQYF
- | TRBD2 | TRBJ2-7 | TRBV28 | TGTGCCAGCAGTTTTGGGGTGGGAGGGCACGAGCAGTACTTC | CASSFGVGGHEQYF
- | - | TRBJ2-7 | TRBV11-2 | TGTGCCAGCAGCCCGAGGGTCGGGACAATCCCCTACGAGCAGTACTTC | CASSPRVGTIPYEQYF
many | - | TRBJ1-6 | TRBV5-5 | TGTGCCAGCAGCTTAGTACGGCAGGTCTATAATTCACCCCTCCACTTT | CASSLVRQVYNSPLHF
- | - | TRBJ1-5 | TRBV7-9 | TGTGCCACCTCAGGGGCGGGTAATCAGCCCCAGCATTTT | CATSGAGNQPQHF
many | TRBD1 | TRBJ2-4 | TRBV5-6 | TGTGCCAGCAGCGTACAGGGGACCAAAAACATTCAGTACTTC | CASSVQGTKNIQYF
few | TRBD2 | TRBJ2-7 | TRBV28 | TGTGCCAGCAGTTCAATCGGGACTAGCCGCTACGAGCAGTACTTC | CASSSIGTSRYEQYF
many | - | TRBJ2-1 | TRBV30 | TGTGCCTGGAGCCGGACTGGGTGGAGCGATGAGCAGTTCTTC | CAWSRTGWSDEQFF
- | - | TRBJ1-5 | TRBV10-2 | TGCGCCAGCAGTGCATGGGGATCGGATCAGCCCCAGCATTTT | CASSAWGSDQPQHF
- | - | TRBJ2-5 | TRBV27 | TGTGCCAGCAATCGTTTTGGGGACCAAGAGACCCAGTACTTC | CASNRFGDQETQYF
few | - | TRBJ1-1 | TRBV5-5 | TGTGCCAGCAGCTTGCTTTGGCGGGACACTGAAGCTTTCTTT | CASSLLWRDTEAFF
many | TRBD1 | TRBJ1-5 | TRBV12-3/TRBV12-4 | TGTGCCAGCAGTTTGCAGGACAGGGCGGGTCAGCCCCAGCATTTT | CASSLQDRAGQPQHF
few | - | TRBJ2-2 | TRBV5-5 | TGTGCCAGCAAACCGAACACCGGGGAGCTGTTTTTT | CASKPNTGELFF
few | TRBD2 | TRBJ2-5 | TRBV5-6 | TGTGCCAGCAGCACCGGACTAGCGTCGAGGGGCCAAGAGACCCAGTACTTC | CASSTGLASRGQETQYF
few | TRBD1 | TRBJ1-2 | TRBV6-1 | TGTGCCAGCACCGGGACAGGGAGAGCGACCTATGGCTACACCTTC | CASTGTGRATYGYTF
many | - | TRBJ2-7 | TRBV11-1 | TGTGCCAGCAGCTTTAACAAGGGCGGCTACGAGCAGTACTTC | CASSFNKGGYEQYF
few | TRBD1 | TRBJ2-1 | TRBV5-1 | TGCGCCAGCAGCTCGCAACAGGGCAGGGGGGAGCAGTTCTTC | CASSSQQGRGEQFF
few | - | TRBJ2-2 | TRBV18 | TGTGCCAGCTCACCCCCCGGAAAATTGGCGAACACCGGGGAGCTGTTTTTT | CASSPPGKLANTGELFF
many | - | TRBJ1-5 | TRBV28 | TGTGCCAGCAGTTTAGGATTTAGCGTCAGCGTAAATCAGCCCCAGCATTTT | CASSLGFSVSVNQPQHF
- | TRBD1 | TRBJ1-5 | TRBV6-2/TRBV6-3 | TGTGCCAGCAGTAGGCAGGGGGCGAGTAGCAATCAGCCCCAGCATTTT | CASSRQGASSNQPQHF
many | - | TRBJ2-1 | TRBV10-3 | TGTGCCATCAAGGGTGACTCCTACAATGAGCAGTTCTTC | CAIKGDSYNEQFF
many | - | TRBJ2-1 | TRBV11-2 | TGTGCCAGCAGCTTCGTTCGGGGTTCTGGGGGGAATGAGCAGTTCTTC | CASSFVRGSGGNEQFF
many | - | TRBJ2-7 | TRBV20-1 | TGCAGTGCTAGCTACCTAGCCTCCTACGAGCAGTACTTC | CSASYLASYEQYF
few | - | TRBJ1-6 | TRBV5-1 | TGCGCCAGCAGCTTGCAGGGCGATAATTCACCCCTCCACTTT | CASSLQGDNSPLHF
many | TRBD1 | TRBJ1-1 | TRBV10-3 | TGTGCCATCAGAGGGGACAGATACACTGAAGCTTTCTTT | CAIRGDRYTEAFF
few | TRBD1 | TRBJ1-4 | TRBV9 | TGTGCCAGCGGATTACAGGGGGCGAATGAAAAACTGTTTTTT | CASGLQGANEKLFF
many | TRBD1 | TRBJ1-5 | TRBV12-3/TRBV12-4 | TGTGCCAGCAGTTTATGGTCAGGGGGCTATAGCAATCAGCCCCAGCATTTT | CASSLWSGGYSNQPQHF
many | TRBD2 | TRBJ2-7 | TRBV27 | TGTGCCAGCAGCCTTAGCGGGTACAACGAGCAGTACTTC | CASSLSGYNEQYF
once | TRBD2 | TRBJ2-5 | TRBV6-2/TRBV6-3 | TGTGCCAGCCGACGCGACAGACTAGCGAGCCCTTGGTACCAAGAGACCCAGTACTTC | CASRRDRLASPWYQETQYF
many | TRBD2 | TRBJ2-7 | TRBV6-1 | TGTGCCAGCAGTTACGACAGCGGGAGAACCGAGCAGTACTTC | CASSYDSGRTEQYF
- | - | TRBJ2-5 | TRBV3-1 | TGTGCCAGCAGCCAAGACCCCCATCCGCTCTCCTGGGGGGAGACCCGGTACTTC | CASSQDPHPLSWGETRYF
many | TRBD1 | TRBJ1-2 | TRBV5-1 | TGCGCCAGCAGCATTAAGGGACAGGGGGACTATGGCTACACCTTC | CASSIKGQGDYGYTF
- | - | TRBJ2-7 | TRBV28 | TGTGCCAGCAGCCAAGAAGGCGGCGGCGGTTTGGACGAGCAGTACTTC | CASSQEGGGGLDEQYF
many | TRBD1 | TRBJ1-5 | TRBV20-1 | TGCAGTTCCCGGGACAGTAGCAATCAGCCCCAGCATTTT | CSSRDSSNQPQHF
- | TRBD1 | TRBJ1-6 | TRBV20-1 | TGCAGTGCGGTCGTTGTCAGGGGGCCTGATTCACCCCTCCACTTT | CSAVVVRGPDSPLHF
many | TRBD1 | TRBJ1-2 | TRBV28 | TGTGCCAGCAGTTTCGACAGGGATCTCTATGGCTACACCTTC | CASSFDRDLYGYTF
- | TRBD1 | TRBJ2-7 | TRBV6-2/TRBV6-3 | TGTGCCAGCAGTTACCCCCCGGGACAGGGACGGGGAGAGCAGTACTTC | CASSYPPGQGRGEQYF
few | - | TRBJ2-2 | TRBV27 | TGTGCCAGCAGTCCCCGGGGTAGTATGGCCGGGGAGCTGTTTTTT | CASSPRGSMAGELFF
many | - | TRBJ2-3 | TRBV20-1 | TGCAGTGCTAGAGAGGCCCTCAAGGGGACAGATACGCAGTATTTT | CSAREALKGTDTQYF
few | TRBD1 | TRBJ1-1 | TRBV14 | TGTGCCAGCAGCCTAAGGACAGGGGGTTATCGTACTGAAGCTTTCTTT | CASSLRTGGYRTEAFF
many | - | TRBJ2-1 | TRBV13 | TGTGCCAGCAGCTTCCGGGATAAGCAGTTCTTC | CASSFRDKQFF
many | TRBD2 | TRBJ2-1 | TRBV5-6 | TGTGCCAGCAGCGTCCCGGTCAGACTAGCGGGACGGTGGGTTTACAATGAGCAGTTCTTC | CASSVPVRLAGRWVYNEQFF
- | TRBD1 | TRBJ1-5 | TRBV28 | TGTGCCAGCAGTTTCGAGTCGGGACAGAAGCGGCCCCAGCATTTT | CASSFESGQKRPQHF
many | - | TRBJ1-1 | TRBV27 | TGTGCCAGCAGTCAATTAGGAACTGAAGCTTTCTTT | CASSQLGTEAFF